One and the same sample provided the 25 T cell receptor beta chains below, sequenced in a study of T-cell memory formation after mild COVID-19. TCRdb redid the calling of the 5' RACE reads with MiXCR, one entry per CDR3 protein. The table lists roughly 280,000 distinct CDR3 sequences, 16% of them singletons. Sample: PBMCs or a T cell subset sorted from them (not recorded which). Receptors originate from a man younger than 35 who had mild COVID-19 (a few samples of this study predate the infection). Cell type and time point are not known.

This clonotype came up many times. V gene TRBV28 combines with J gene TRBJ2-7; 8 bases agree with TRBD2. The J segment lost 3 bases and the V segment lost 6 bases, leaving 4 bases of the junction unmatched. CDR3 length: 13 amino acids. Germline values: CDR1 MDHEN, CDR2 SYDVKM. CDR3 DNA: TGTGCCAGCAGCGGCGGGGGGTTCTACGAGCAGTACGTC. Its translation is CASSGGGFYEQYV.

This chain connects TRBV6-5 to TRBJ2-1; 7 positions agree with TRBD2. The CDR3 runs to 15 residues. Germline loops: CDR1 MNHEY, CDR2 SVGAGI. V lost 1 base to trimming and J lost 4 bases; unmatched junction nucleotides: 4. The CDR3 protein is CASSYYRGEYNEQFF. In DNA form, the CDR3 reads TGTGCCAGCAGTTACTACCGGGGGGAGTACAATGAGCAGTTCTTC.

This clonotype has only a few counts. The chain employs TRBV27 and TRBJ1-6; possibly TRBD1 for D (6 bases). The CDR3 length is 15 residues. V gave up 2 bases and J gave up 2 bases, with 7 bases separating them. Germline CDR1 and CDR2: MNHEY and SMNVEV (reference sequence). In nucleotides, the CDR3 is TGTGCCAGCAGTTTAGGGGGCGCCTATAATTCACCCCTCCACTTT. As protein: CASSLGGAYNSPLHF.

This rearrangement joins TRBV5-1 to TRBJ2-7; D unclear. The CDR3 runs to 11 residues. The ends were cut back, 4 bases at V and 6 bases at J, with 8 bases in the middle. The germline CDR1 and CDR2 sequences are SGHRS and YFSETQ. The CDR3 coding sequence is TGCGCCAGCAGCCTCGGACCCGAGCAGTACTTC. It specifies CASSLGPEQYF.

This clonotype occurred many times. The chain uses TRBV12-3 or TRBV12-4 and TRBJ1-1; D is unclear. CDR3 length: 14 residues. The ends were cut back, 7 bases at V and 4 bases at J, with 16 bases in the middle. The CDR3 DNA reads as TGTGCCAGCAAACTAGACCCCCGGAGCACTGAAGCTTTCTTT. Its translation: CASKLDPRSTEAFF.

This chain uses TRBV11-1 with TRBJ1-1; D remains ambiguous. The germline CDR1 and CDR2 sequences are SGHAT and FQDESV (reference sequence). The V and J ends lost 7 bases and 10 bases respectively, with 13 bases between them. CDR3 length equals 11 residues. CDR3 sequence: CASMAGPLAFF. CDR3 in DNA: TGTGCCAGCATGGCCGGGCCTCTAGCTTTCTTT.

This clonotype appeared many times. The genes are TRBV27 and TRBJ2-7; D not certain. V shed 5 bases and J shed 2 bases, with 13 bases lying between them. This CDR3 spans 14 amino acids. CDR1 and CDR2 from the germline V gene are MNHEY and SMNVEV (reference sequence). The CDR3 spells CASSPFRAAYEQYF. DNA for the CDR3: TGTGCCAGCAGTCCCTTTCGAGCAGCCTACGAGCAGTACTTC.

In its sample, this clonotype was seen a few times. This chain links TRBV10-3 with TRBJ1-5; D call uncertain. V lost 6 bases and J lost 2, with 20 bases in between. From germline, CDR1 is ENHRY and CDR2 SYGVKD. The CDR3 spans 17 residues. The CDR3 DNA sequence: TGTGCCATCAGCGTGAGGCCTTCCACGGACGGCAATCAGCCCCAGCATTTT. It encodes CAISVRPSTDGNQPQHF.

In its sample, this clonotype was seen a few times. V is TRBV18 and J is TRBJ2-3; possible D gene TRBD2, 7 bases. Germline loops: CDR1 KGHSH, CDR2 LQKENI. The CDR3 consists of 14 residues. The V and J ends lost 1 base and 8 bases respectively, with 13 bases between them. CDR3 coding DNA: TGTGCCAGCTCACCACTCCTCGCGGGGGCTACGCAGTATTTT. Residues: CASSPLLAGATQYF.

This clonotype was found a few times. This sequence joins TRBV7-9 and TRBJ1-1; D gene unclear. The CDR3 runs 13 residues. Germline loops: CDR1 SEHNR, CDR2 FQNEAQ (reference sequence). V was pared by 5 bases and J by 11 bases, with 18 bases between. The CDR3 DNA follows: TGTGCCAGCAGCCATCCCACGGGCGCCAGGGCTTTCTTT. It specifies CASSHPTGARAFF.

A few counts support this clonotype. The chain couples TRBV4-3 to TRBJ1-6; 8 bases agree with TRBD1. Germline-derived CDR1 and CDR2 are LGHNA and YSLEER. The junction had 8 bases not matched to a gene; V was cut back by 3 bases and J by 10 bases. The CDR3 has 15 residues. CDR3 protein: CASSQHGQGASPLHF. In nucleotides, the CDR3 is TGCGCCAGCAGCCAGCATGGACAGGGAGCATCACCCCTCCACTTT.

The chain is built from TRBV24-1 and TRBJ2-3; D may correspond to TRBD1 or TRBD2 (5 bases each). V was pared by 1 base and J by 4 bases, with 11 bases between. The CDR3 sequence is 15 residues long. CDR1 is KGHDR and CDR2 is SFDVKD in the germline V gene. DNA of the CDR3: TGTGCCACCAGTGATTTCTCGGGGCCATCAGATACGCAGTATTTT. It encodes CATSDFSGPSDTQYF.

This chain joins TRBV7-3 and TRBJ2-7; perhaps TRBD1 as D (6 bases). Germline CDR1 SGHTA, CDR2 FQGTGA. Trimming shortened V by 7 bases and J by 5 bases, and 27 bases separated the two germline ends. This CDR3 is built from 17 residues. CDR3 residues: CASTLRGGGYRVHEQYV. CDR3 bases: TGTGCCAGCACTCTCAGGGGTGGCGGCTACAGGGTCCACGAGCAGTACGTC.

This clonotype was seen more than once but under ten times. This chain uses TRBV11-3 with TRBJ2-1; 8 bases align to TRBD2. The junction had 5 bases not matched to a gene; V was cut back by 6 bases and J by 1 base. CDR3 length: 15 amino acids. Germline values: CDR1 SGHNT, CDR2 YENEEA. Here the CDR3 reads CASSRIAGSYNEQFF. The CDR3, as DNA: TGTGCCAGCAGTCGGATAGCGGGGTCCTACAATGAGCAGTTCTTC.

The chain links TRBV6-5 to TRBJ2-3; the D is unclear. This CDR3 has 15 amino acids. Germline V gene sequence: CDR1 MNHEY, CDR2 SVGAGI. Trimming removed 2 bases at V and 3 bases at J, with 12 bases between. In DNA form, the CDR3 reads TGTGCCAGCAGTTACCAAGAATCCGGGACAGATACGCAGTATTTT. Translated: CASSYQESGTDTQYF.

The sample holds many counts of this clonotype. The chain employs TRBV20-1 and TRBJ2-1; possible D gene TRBD2, 6 bases. Germline CDR1 and CDR2: DFQATT and SNEGSKA (reference sequence). The CDR3 is made up of 16 amino acids. Deletions cut 3 bases from V and 0 bases from J, with 15 bases between. This CDR3 is CSASSAEGSSYNEQFF. CDR3 DNA: TGCAGTGCTAGTAGCGCGGAGGGGAGCTCCTACAATGAGCAGTTCTTC.

A single count supports this clonotype. The rearrangement uses TRBV11-2 and TRBJ1-1, with TRBD1 matching 11 bases. Germline V lookup: CDR1 SGHAT, CDR2 FQNNGV. The CDR3 loop spans 14 amino acids. J gave up 10 bases and V 1 base, and 5 bases lay outside the gene matches. CDR3 protein: CASSLADRGHGAFF. CDR3 DNA: TGTGCCAGCAGCTTAGCGGACAGGGGGCATGGAGCTTTCTTT.

This clonotype was seen a handful of times. This sequence joins TRBV6-5 and TRBJ1-5; weak D call: TRBD1 (6 bases). Looked up from germline, CDR1 is MNHEY and CDR2 is SVGAGI. With 8 bases removed from V and 7 bases from J, the gap between germline ends came to 15 bases. The CDR3 has 13 residues. For the CDR3, the DNA is TGTGCCAGCGGACAGAAGGAATGGCAGCCCCAGCATTTT. The encoded protein is CASGQKEWQPQHF.

CDR3 DNA sequence: TGTGCCAGCAGTTACCCCGGCAGGATGGATGGCTACACCTTC. Its translation is CASSYPGRMDGYTF. This chain uses TRBV6-2 or TRBV6-3 with TRBJ1-2, with D hard to call. The CDR3 contains 14 residues. The germline V gene has CDR1 MNHEY and CDR2 SVGEGT. V was shortened by 2 bases and J by 6 bases, with 13 bases between the two germline ends.

This clonotype was observed a handful of times. This rearrangement joins TRBV7-2 to TRBJ1-5, with 7 nucleotides matching TRBD1. Per the germline V gene, CDR1 is SGHTA and CDR2 is FQGNSA. The CDR3 consists of 14 residues. With V trimmed by 2 bases and J by 5 bases, 3 bases remained unmatched. The CDR3 DNA follows: TGTGCCAGCAGCTTAAGGCAGGGGGATCAGCCCCAGCATTTT. Protein sequence: CASSLRQGDQPQHF.

The V gene is TRBV18, the J gene TRBJ1-6; D is undetermined. The CDR3 spans 14 residues. Germline assignment: CDR1 KGHSH and CDR2 LQKENI. The V gene lost 5 bases and the J gene lost 9 bases, with 14 bases spanning the gap. The CDR3 nucleotides are TGTGCCAGCTCAGCAAGGGAGGGTATTTCACCCCTCCACTTT. It is translated as CASSAREGISPLHF.

There are many counts of this clonotype. The V call is TRBV2, the J call TRBJ1-2; 7 positions match TRBD1. Germline V gene sequence: CDR1 SNHLY, CDR2 FYNNEI. The V and J ends lost 8 bases and 4 bases, in that order; junction bases with no gene match: 10. CDR3 length: 14 residues. In DNA form, the CDR3 reads TGTGCCAGCCTTTATTTGGGACAGAGCTATGGCTACACCTTC. This gives the protein CASLYLGQSYGYTF.

The chain joins TRBV12-3 or TRBV12-4 to TRBJ1-2; D not resolved. V was cut by 9 bases and J by 6 bases, with 11 bases left in between. This CDR3 is built from 11 residues. This chain's CDR3 is CASSLVNGYTF. Written as DNA, the CDR3 is TGTGCCAGTAGCCTCGTCAATGGCTACACCTTC.

This clonotype was observed a few times. CDR3 region: CACAGDGYEQYF. DNA of the CDR3: TGTGCCTGTGCAGGGGATGGGTACGAGCAGTACTTC. The chain couples TRBV28 to TRBJ2-7, with D possibly being TRBD1 (6 bases). CDR3 length: 12 amino acids. Germline V gene sequence: CDR1 MDHEN, CDR2 SYDVKM. The V end was cut by 11 bases, the J end by 4 bases, with 15 bases between.

The chain is built from TRBV15 and TRBJ2-3, with D hard to call. From germline, CDR1 is LNHNV and CDR2 YYDKDF (reference sequence). CDR3 length equals 13 residues. V gave up 4 bases and J gave up 1 base, with 6 bases separating them. Here the CDR3 reads CATSTTGTDTQYF. The CDR3 bases are TGTGCCACCAGCACAACAGGCACAGATACGCAGTATTTT.